This is a list of T cell receptor beta chains from one sample in a study of cytomegalovirus exposure and HLA in healthy donors. The data were produced by immunoSEQ multiplex PCR, yet TCRdb's version contains in-frame clones alone and is incomplete. Of 200,000 or so clones in the sample, about 78% were seen once. Sequences were obtained from PBMCs. The receptor source for this set is a male donor in good health and CMV-seronegative. Both conserved end residues are trimmed from each CDR3. Fields, in order: V gene, CDR3 protein.

TRBV10-1 | ASSESGRGYEQY
TRBV5-1 | ASSSSGTSGIRDTQY
TRBV11-3 | ASSLAGGRDYTDTQY
TRBV30 | AFLTRGGNTIY
TRBV6-5 | ASSYSGTGGQDTQY
TRBV30 | AWSGYTSYEQY
TRBV19 | ASTTLGRLANTEAF
TRBV4-1 | ASSQDALAGSEQY
TRBV5-1 | ASSLETSGVREQY
TRBV5-1 | ASSLAWDSIYEQY
TRBV5-4 | ASSLGGTENQPQH
TRBV4-1 | ASSHRHDLSYEQY
TRBV7-9 | SSSLELGGPSYEQY
TRBV18 | ASSPSSGRVTSTDTQY
TRBV28 | ASSQGSSGYEQY
TRBV5-4 | ASSLRGASFNEQF
TRBV5-1 | ASSLGDSAGNTIY
TRBV28 | ASRRQGVNEQF
TRBV7-8 | ASSKGTGGSYNSPLH
TRBV27 | ASSRPGQGPNYGYT
TRBV6-1 | ASSEASGRANEQF
TRBV18 | ASSPASAGGIEQY
TRBV18 | ASFQGPGANVLT
TRBV18 | ASSPGGDLNTGELF
TRBV11-1 | ASSITGVTYEQY
TRBV28 | ASSPRAGSYEQY
TRBV5-1 | ASRVAGLSSYEQY
TRBV7-9 | SSSLANGLHSYEQY
TRBV7-2 | ASSPLAVDQETQY
TRBV5-4 | ASSLKGRGPYEQY
TRBV7-6 | ASSGGWDSGDTQY
TRBV7-2 | ASSSPGDQPQH
TRBV6-5 | ASRYTQVGQY
TRBV7-9 | ASSLTGKEAF
TRBV7-8 | ASSLQGLETQY
TRBV15 | ATSREGTRSTDTQY
TRBV29-1 | SVDQVEGYT
TRBV7-7 | ASSGEVGRAYTGELF
TRBV2 | ASLMSGFGGYT
TRBV5-4 | ASSPGLGGGELF
TRBV4-1 | ASSHPTGLAGGPFGDTQY
TRBV11-2 | ASSLAFHEQY
TRBV18 | ASSPSSFSGNLRTGELF
TRBV5-1 | ASSFDEDTEAF
TRBV4-1 | ASSQDLRQGSEAF
TRBV27 | ASNVGGFGEQY
TRBV2 | ASSDLIGDNEAF